The rows below give T cell receptor beta chains drawn from one sample of a study of T cells after yellow fever vaccination. TCRdb re-called the 5' RACE reads with MiXCR, one entry per CDR3 protein. The sample lists roughly 340,000 distinct CDR3 sequences; 8.7% were seen once. This material consisted of PBMCs, taken on the day of the first yellow fever vaccination. These receptors were collected from a man aged 18 to 29 who received the YFV17D yellow fever vaccine. The CDR3 runs from the conserved cysteine through the conserved F or W. D genes are given only for firm matches. Size is omitted from some rows. Given values are once, few, many or a class for expanded clones.

TRBJ2-3	TRBV4-3	TRBD1	-	TGCGCCAGCAGCCCGAGGACAGGGTTGGATACGCAGTATTTT	CASSPRTGLDTQYF
TRBJ1-6	TRBV7-2	-	few	TGTGCCAGCAGCTTAGGGGGCGGAGGATATAATTCACCCCTCCACTTT	CASSLGGGGYNSPLHF
TRBJ1-5	TRBV29-1	-	-	TGCAGCGTTAAGACAGTTATTAATCAGCCCCAGCATTTT	CSVKTVINQPQHF
TRBJ2-1	TRBV4-1	-	few	TGCGCCAGCAGCCAAGATAGAAGCAGATTCGGTAGCTCCTACAATGAGCAGTTCTTC	CASSQDRSRFGSSYNEQFF
TRBJ1-1	TRBV7-9	-	few	TGTGCCAGCAGCTCACCTCCGAACACTGAAGCTTTCTTT	CASSSPPNTEAFF
TRBJ2-6	TRBV7-9	-	few	TGTGCCAGCAGCCATGAGAGGGCTGGGGCCAACGTCCTGACTTTC	CASSHERAGANVLTF
TRBJ2-5	TRBV25-1	TRBD2	once	TGTGCCAGCAGTGATGGCCTAGCGGGGGAATGGATTAAAGAGACCCAGTACTTC	CASSDGLAGEWIKETQYF
TRBJ2-1	TRBV7-2	TRBD2	many	TGTGCCAGCAGCTTAGCGCGAGCTAGCGGGGGGGCGGGCAATGAGCAGTTCTTC	CASSLARASGGAGNEQFF
TRBJ2-7	TRBV20-1	TRBD2	-	TGCAGTGCTCCGTCCAGCGGGGGCAACGAGCAGTACTTC	CSAPSSGGNEQYF
TRBJ1-1	TRBV27	-	many	TGTGCCAGCACAAGGGGTGGGGGTGAAGCTTTCTTT	CASTRGGGEAFF
TRBJ1-3	TRBV7-9	-	-	TGTGCCAGCAGCTTCGAGGTCGGAAACACCATATATTTT	CASSFEVGNTIYF
TRBJ2-3	TRBV5-1	TRBD2	-	TGCGCCAGCAGCCTTGGACTAGCGGCTAGCACAGATACGCAGTATTTT	CASSLGLAASTDTQYF
TRBJ2-1	TRBV11-1	TRBD1	-	TGTGCCAGCAGCATTATCTCCGGACAGGGGGTCGAGCAGTTCTTC	CASSIISGQGVEQFF
TRBJ1-1	TRBV18	-	few	TGTGCCAGCTCACCACCAGAGGGCGGCGGGGTGAACACTGAAGCTTTCTTT	CASSPPEGGGVNTEAFF
TRBJ1-1	TRBV12-3/TRBV12-4	-	-	TGTGCCAGCAGTTTAGAGGGTCGGTGGACTGAAGCTTTCTTT	CASSLEGRWTEAFF
TRBJ1-1	TRBV4-2	-	-	TGTGCCAGCAGCCAAGATACGGGCAGGGACACTGAAGCTTTCTTT	CASSQDTGRDTEAFF
TRBJ2-3	TRBV5-6	TRBD2	-	TGTGCCAGCAGCTGGACGGGAGGGACGCCAGATACGCAGTATTTT	CASSWTGGTPDTQYF
TRBJ1-1	TRBV4-2	TRBD1	few	TGTGCCAGCAGCCAAGATTCCGGGACAGGGGCCACTGAAGCTTTCTTT	CASSQDSGTGATEAFF
TRBJ2-5	TRBV20-1	TRBD1	few	TGCAGTGCTGAACGGCAGGGGGCTGGGGAGACCCAGTACTTC	CSAERQGAGETQYF
TRBJ2-1	TRBV4-2	-	-	TGTGCCAGCAGCCAAGAGCTGGGTAATGAGCAGTTCTTC	CASSQELGNEQFF
TRBJ1-2	TRBV24-1	TRBD1	few	TGTGCCACCAGTGACCCCTCTTCAGGGGGCAATGGCTATGGCTACACCTTC	CATSDPSSGGNGYGYTF
TRBJ2-3	TRBV9	-	-	TGTGCCAGCAGCTCCACGGACATCTCCACAGATACGCAGTATTTT	CASSSTDISTDTQYF